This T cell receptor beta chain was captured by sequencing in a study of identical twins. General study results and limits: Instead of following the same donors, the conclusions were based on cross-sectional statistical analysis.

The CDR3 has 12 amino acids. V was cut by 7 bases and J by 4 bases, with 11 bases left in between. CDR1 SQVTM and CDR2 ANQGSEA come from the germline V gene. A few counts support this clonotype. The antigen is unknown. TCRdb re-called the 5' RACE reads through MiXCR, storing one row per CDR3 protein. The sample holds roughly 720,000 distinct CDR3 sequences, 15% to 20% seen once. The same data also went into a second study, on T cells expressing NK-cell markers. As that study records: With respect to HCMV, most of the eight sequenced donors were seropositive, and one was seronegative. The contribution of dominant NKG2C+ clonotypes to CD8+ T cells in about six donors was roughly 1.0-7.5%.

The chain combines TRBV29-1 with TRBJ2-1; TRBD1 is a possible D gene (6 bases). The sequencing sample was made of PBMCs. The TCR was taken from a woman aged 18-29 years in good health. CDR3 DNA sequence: TGCAGCGCTATGACAGGTTACAATGAGCAGTTCTTC. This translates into CSAMTGYNEQFF.